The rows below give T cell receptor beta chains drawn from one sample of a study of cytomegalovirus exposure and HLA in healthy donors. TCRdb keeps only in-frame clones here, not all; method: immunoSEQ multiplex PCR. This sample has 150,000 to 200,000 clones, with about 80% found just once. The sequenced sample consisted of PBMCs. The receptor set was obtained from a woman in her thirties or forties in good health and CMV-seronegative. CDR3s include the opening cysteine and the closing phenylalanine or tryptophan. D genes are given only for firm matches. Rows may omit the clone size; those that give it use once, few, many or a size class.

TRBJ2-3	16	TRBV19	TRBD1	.	CASSIRDSSFTDTQYF	TGTGCCAGTAGTATCCGGGACAGCTCCTTCACAGATACGCAGTATTTT
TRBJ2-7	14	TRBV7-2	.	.	CASSLPGNPYEQYF	TGTGCCAGCAGCTTACCGGGGAACCCCTACGAGCAGTACTTC
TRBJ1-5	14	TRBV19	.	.	CASSPLFGNQPQHF	TGTGCCAGTAGTCCTCTCTTCGGCAATCAGCCCCAGCATTTT
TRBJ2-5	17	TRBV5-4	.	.	CASSVRGASVSRETQYF	TGTGCCAGCAGTGTGAGAGGGGCTAGCGTTTCTCGAGAGACCCAGTACTTC
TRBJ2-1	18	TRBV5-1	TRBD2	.	CASSLAGLAGSSYNEQFF	TGCGCCAGCAGCTTGGCAGGACTAGCGGGGAGCTCCTACAATGAGCAGTTCTTC
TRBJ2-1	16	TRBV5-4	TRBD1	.	CASSSGTGGAYNEQFF	TGTGCCAGCAGCTCAGGGACAGGGGGCGCCTACAATGAGCAGTTCTTC
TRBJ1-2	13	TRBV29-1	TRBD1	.	CSVGQGGFDGYTF	TGCAGCGTTGGACAGGGTGGGTTCGATGGCTACACCTTC
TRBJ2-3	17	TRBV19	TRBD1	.	CASSPRGRGPVIDTQYF	TGTGCCAGTAGTCCCCGTGGCAGGGGGCCGGTTATAGATACGCAGTATTTT
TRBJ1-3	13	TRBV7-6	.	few	CATQRNSGNTIYF	TGTGCCACACAGCGGAACTCTGGAAACACCATATATTTT
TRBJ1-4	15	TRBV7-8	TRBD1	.	CASSPQGYSNEKLFF	TGTGCCAGCAGCCCACAGGGGTACTCTAATGAAAAACTGTTTTTT